One sample yielded the 21 T cell receptor beta chains listed below, sequenced in a study of blood T cell repertoires in COVID-19. Generated by immunoSEQ multiplex PCR, the TCRdb table keeps only in-frame clones and is missing some. The table lists around 33,000 clones, around four fifths of them singletons, with roughly a third in the top ten. Material: peripheral blood. These TCRs come from a man at least 80 years old with acute or convalescent COVID-19.

V gene TRBV5-3 combines with J gene TRBJ1-2; TRBD1 aligns across 8 bases. TRBV5-3 is identified as an open reading frame with a role that is uncertain. The CDR3 has 14 amino acids. With 3 bases clipped from V and 8 bases from J, the junction kept 9 bases outside the gene matches. The CDR3 DNA is TGTGCCAGAAGCTCGGGACAGGCCGGGAGGGGCTACACCTTC. This translates into CARSSGQAGRGYTF.

J is TRBJ1-1 and V is TRBV6-2 or TRBV6-3, with a possible D match to TRBD1 (6 bases). CDR1 is MNHEY, CDR2 SVGEGT, per germline. The V end lost 5 bases, the J end lost 0 bases, and 7 bases lay between the germline ends. This CDR3 has 13 residues. CDR3 coding DNA: TGTGCCAGCAGTACAGGGATGAACACTGAAGCTTTCTTT. Its protein is CASSTGMNTEAFF.

The CDR3 nucleotides are TGTGCCAGCAGCGACGTTGACTTGACAGATACGCAGTATTTT. This gives the protein CASSDVDLTDTQYF. The chain joins TRBV5-6 to TRBJ2-3, with unresolved D. This CDR3 has 14 residues. Deletions cut 4 bases from V and 3 bases from J, with 12 bases between. Germline loops: CDR1 SGHDT, CDR2 YYEEEE.

The gene calls are TRBV5-1 and TRBJ2-6; possibly TRBD1 for D (5 bases). The CDR3 length is 15 residues. Per the germline V gene, CDR1 is SGHRS and CDR2 is YFSETQ. Trimming shortened V by 1 base and J by 8 bases, and 13 bases separated the two germline ends. DNA for the CDR3: TGCGCCAGCAGCTTGAGCCAGGGCAGGACCAACGTCCTGACTTTC. Its protein is CASSLSQGRTNVLTF.

This clone was seen only once. J is TRBJ1-6 and V is TRBV7-2; 10 bases map to TRBD1. J was trimmed by 13 bases and V by 2 bases; bases with no gene match: 11. CDR1 and CDR2 (germline): SGHTA, FQGNSA. This CDR3 has 16 residues. For the CDR3, the DNA is TGTGCCAGCAGCTTACGGGTCGGGACAGGGGACATCCCCCTCCACTTT. The encoded protein is CASSLRVGTGDIPLHF. The full variable domain, with the rest looked up from reference TRBV7-2 and TRBJ1-6, is GAGVSQSPSNKVTEKGKDVELRCDPISGHTALYWYRQSLGQGLEFLIYFQGNSAPDKSGLPSDRFSAERTGGSVSTLTIQRTQQEDSAVYLCASSLRVGTGDIPLHFGNGTRLTVT.

The chain links TRBV5-1 to TRBJ1-3; D possibly corresponds to TRBD1 (6 bases). Per germline, CDR1 SGHRS and CDR2 YFSETQ. V was cut by 2 bases and J by 4 bases, with 10 bases left in between. The CDR3 has 14 amino acids. The CDR3 loop reads CASSFATGGNTIYF. The CDR3 DNA follows: TGCGCCAGCAGCTTTGCGACAGGAGGAAACACCATATATTTT.

This chain links TRBV18 with TRBJ2-1, with no clear D. The length of the CDR3 is 13 residues. The V gene's germline CDR1 is KGHSH and CDR2 LQKENI. The V end lost 1 base, the J end lost 8 bases, and 9 bases lay between the germline ends. CDR3 loop: CASSPRRADEQFF. For the CDR3, the DNA is TGTGCCAGCTCACCACGGAGAGCAGATGAGCAGTTCTTC.

The rearrangement uses TRBV3-1 (or the pseudogene TRBV3-2) and TRBJ2-5; D perhaps matches TRBD2 (5 bases). The CDR3 spans 14 residues. Deletions cut 4 bases from V and 3 bases from J, with 12 bases between. Per germline, CDR1 LGHDT and CDR2 YNNKEL (reference sequence). CDR3 sequence (DNA): TGTGCCAGCAGCCGTATTTCGGGGAAAGAGACCCAGTACTTC. Translation: CASSRISGKETQYF.

This chain joins TRBV5-1 and TRBJ2-5, with 8 bases identical to TRBD1. V dropped 0 bases and J dropped 2; count of bases not matched to a gene: 0. The germline V gene has CDR1 SGHRS and CDR2 YFSETQ. This CDR3 is built from 14 residues. CDR3 loop: CASSLGDRQETQYF. DNA for the CDR3: TGCGCCAGCAGCTTGGGGGACAGGCAAGAGACCCAGTACTTC.

The genes are TRBV7-6 and TRBJ2-2; unclear D gene. The germline V and J ends were trimmed by 5 bases and 7 bases, with 11 bases remaining between them. Germline V lookup: CDR1 SGHVS, CDR2 FNYEAQ. The CDR3 totals 13 residues. CDR3 in DNA: TGTGCCAGCAGCCCATCCAAGCTCGGGGAGCTGTTTTTT. Its translation: CASSPSKLGELFF.

The count of this clone is one. The chain recombines TRBV27 with TRBJ1-6, with D unclear. The germline V gene has CDR1 MNHEY and CDR2 SMNVEV (reference sequence). V lost 5 bases, J lost 8 bases, and 13 bases lay in between. The CDR3 runs 14 residues. The CDR3 region is CASSPTPGDSPLHF. The CDR3 DNA is TGTGCCAGCAGTCCGACTCCGGGAGATTCACCCCTCCACTTT.

The gene calls are TRBV30 and TRBJ1-2; 10 bases agree with TRBD1. CDR1 is GTSNPN, CDR2 SVGIG, per germline (reference sequence). Trimming at V came to 3 bases and at J to 4 bases, leaving 8 bases not matched to a gene. This CDR3 region has 15 residues. Written as DNA, the CDR3 is TGTGCCTGGAGCGGGGCGGGACAGGGGATCTATGGCTACACCTTC. This translates into CAWSGAGQGIYGYTF.

The rearrangement links TRBV5-6 to TRBJ1-6; 9 positions agree with TRBD1. This CDR3 contains 16 residues. Trimming cost V 4 bases and J 7 bases; bases outside gene matches: 9. The V gene's germline CDR1 is SGHDT and CDR2 YYEEEE. Here the CDR3 DNA reads TGTGCCAGCAGCCAATCGCTTGGACAGGGGAATTCACCCCTCCACTTT. It is translated as CASSQSLGQGNSPLHF.

This sequence joins TRBV30 and TRBJ1-3, with D possibly TRBD1 on 6 matching bases. The CDR3 has 14 residues. With 1 base removed from V and 1 base from J, the gap between germline ends came to 8 bases. The germline V gene encodes CDR1 GTSNPN and CDR2 SVGIG (reference sequence). The CDR3 DNA is TGTGCCTGGAGTGACAGGGCATCTGGAAACACCATATATTTT. Translated, it gives CAWSDRASGNTIYF.

Here the CDR3 reads CASSLGVSEAFF. For the CDR3, the DNA is TGTGCCAGCAGCTTAGGCGTTTCTGAAGCTTTCTTT. The chain is built from TRBV11-2 and TRBJ1-1; D gene unclear. V was cut by 1 base and J by 6 bases, with 6 bases left in between. The CDR3 extends over 12 amino acids. The germline gives CDR1 SGHAT, CDR2 FQNNGV. Full variable domain (missing parts from reference TRBV11-2 and TRBJ1-1): EAGVAQSPRYKIIEKRQSVAFWCNPISGHATLYWYQQILGQGPKLLIQFQNNGVVDDSQLPKDRFSAERLKGVDSTLKIQPAKLEDSAVYLCASSLGVSEAFFGQGTRLTVV.

In this sample, this clone turned up once. This chain uses TRBV7-8 with TRBJ2-2; 9 bases match TRBD1. Trimming took 6 bases from V and 5 from J; bases not matched to a gene: 10. The CDR3 is 16 residues long. Germline CDR1 is SGHVS and CDR2 is FQNEAQ. In nucleotides, the CDR3 is TGTGCCAGCAGAACCACAGGGGGCGCTAGGACCGGGGAGCTGTTTTTT. Translation gives CASRTTGGARTGELFF.

The chain is built from TRBV14 and TRBJ1-3; no clear D gene. Per germline, CDR1 SGHDN and CDR2 FVKESK. With 2 bases removed from V and 1 base from J, the gap between germline ends came to 9 bases. The length of the CDR3 is 15 residues. CDR3 nucleotides: TGTGCCAGCAGCCAATTCCGGGGATCTGGAAACACCATATATTTT. Protein: CASSQFRGSGNTIYF. Supplemented by reference TRBV14 and TRBJ1-3, the full variable domain reads EAGVTQFPSHSVIEKGQTVTLRCDPISGHDNLYWYRRVMGKEIKFLLHFVKESKQDESGMPNNRFLAERTGGTYSTLKVQPAELEDSGVYFCASSQFRGSGNTIYFGEGSWLTVV.

This sequence joins TRBV18 and TRBJ1-3; D unresolved. Trimming took 0 bases from V and 0 from J, leaving 9 bases between them. CDR1 KGHSH and CDR2 LQKENI come from the germline V gene. This CDR3 spans 16 amino acids. The CDR3 DNA sequence: TGTGCCAGCTCACCACCGAACAGAGACTCTGGAAACACCATATATTTT. Translated: CASSPPNRDSGNTIYF. Full variable domain (missing parts from reference TRBV18 and TRBJ1-3): NAGVMQNPRHLVRRRGQEARLRCSPMKGHSHVYWYRQLPEEGLKFMVYLQKENIIDESGMPKERFSAEFPKEGPSILRIQQVVRGDSAAYFCASSPPNRDSGNTIYFGEGSWLTVV.

The rearrangement joins TRBV7-6 to TRBJ2-3; 10 bases fit TRBD2. The V segment lost 1 base and the J segment 2 bases; nucleotides outside the gene matches: 3. CDR1 and CDR2 from the germline V gene are SGHVS and FNYEAQ. The CDR3 totals 16 residues. The CDR3 region has the DNA TGTGCCAGCAGCTTAGTAGCGGGGGGCATCACAGATACGCAGTATTTT. Amino acids: CASSLVAGGITDTQYF.

V gene TRBV10-3 combines with J gene TRBJ2-2; perhaps TRBD1 as D (6 bases). The germline V gene has CDR1 ENHRY and CDR2 SYGVKD. The V gene lost 6 bases and the J gene lost 1 base, with 9 bases spanning the gap. The CDR3 extends over 14 amino acids. The CDR3 protein is CAISQTGNTGELFF. The CDR3 bases are TGTGCCATCAGCCAGACAGGGAACACCGGGGAGCTGTTTTTT.

The chain joins TRBV7-6 to TRBJ2-3, with D perhaps matching TRBD2 (6 bases). With 8 bases removed from V and 3 bases from J, the gap between germline ends came to 12 bases. The CDR3 sequence is 13 residues long. Per the germline V gene, CDR1 is SGHVS and CDR2 is FNYEAQ. DNA for the CDR3: TGTGCCAGCGGCATGGGGGGAACAGATACGCAGTATTTT. Translation: CASGMGGTDTQYF.